What follows are 27 T cell receptor beta chains derived from one specimen sequenced in a study of T cell repertoires in cytomegalovirus infection. No antigen is known for these receptors. TCRdb fed the reads into MiXCR, producing one record per CDR3 protein. This sample has 150,000 or so distinct CDR3 sequences, with about a fifth found just once. Material: CD8+ T cells from cultured PBMCs, obtained from culture after CMV antigen stimulation. These TCRs come from a human donor in good health (CMV status not recorded). Some clones in this sample may be carry-over from other donors' samples.

This chain connects TRBV6-2 or TRBV6-3 to TRBJ1-2; D unclear. Germline V gene lookup returns CDR1 MNHEY and CDR2 SVGEGT. The CDR3 covers 16 residues. V was trimmed by 7 bases and J by 1 base, leaving 19 bases between them. The CDR3 nucleotides read TGTGCCAGCAATCCAATCGAGACAAAACTTAACTATGGCTACACCTTC. Its translation: CASNPIETKLNYGYTF.

This clonotype was detected only a few times. V is TRBV27 and J is TRBJ2-3, with 8 bases identical to TRBD2. Germline V CDR1 and CDR2: MNHEY, SMNVEV (reference sequence). V gave up 6 bases and J gave up 0 bases; unmatched junction bases: 8. The CDR3 is made up of 16 amino acids. CDR3 residues: CASSPAAGDSTDTQYF. The CDR3 bases are TGTGCCAGCAGCCCTGCAGCGGGGGATAGCACAGATACGCAGTATTTT.

The chain combines TRBV7-2 with TRBJ2-1, with D possibly TRBD2 on 5 matching bases. The length of the CDR3 is 14 residues. V shed 1 base and J shed 5 bases, with 9 bases lying between them. Germline V gene sequence: CDR1 SGHTA, CDR2 FQGNSA. The CDR3: CASSLVTGNNEQFF. CDR3 DNA sequence: TGTGCCAGCAGCTTAGTAACCGGGAACAATGAGCAGTTCTTC.

This clonotype was recorded many times. The chain couples TRBV27 to TRBJ2-1; the D gene could be TRBD1 or TRBD2 (6 bases each). CDR1 and CDR2 (germline): MNHEY, SMNVEV (reference sequence). This CDR3 has 14 residues. The V end was cut by 4 bases, the J end by 7 bases, with 14 bases between. The CDR3: CASSWGGGGNEQFF. The CDR3 DNA reads TGTGCCAGCAGTTGGGGCGGAGGGGGTAATGAGCAGTTCTTC.

The CDR3 region is CASSLDLKGSEAFF. CDR3 in DNA: TGTGCCAGCAGCTTAGATCTTAAGGGGTCTGAAGCTTTCTTT. The chain employs TRBV11-2 and TRBJ1-1; a weak D match, TRBD1 (5 bases). The V gene's germline CDR1 is SGHAT and CDR2 FQNNGV. Trimming took off 0 bases at V and 6 bases at J, with 11 bases between the two ends. The CDR3 sequence is 14 residues long.

This clonotype was observed at least ten times. The CDR3 DNA is TGTGCCAGCAGTCCCGGGGGCTGGAACACTGAAGCTTTCTTT. The encoded protein is CASSPGGWNTEAFF. This chain links TRBV11-2 with TRBJ1-1; tentatively, D is TRBD1 (6 bases). This CDR3 spans 14 amino acids. The ends were cut back, 6 bases at V and 1 base at J, with 12 bases in the middle. Germline assignment: CDR1 SGHAT and CDR2 FQNNGV.

The V and J genes are TRBV7-8 and TRBJ2-1; 8 positions agree with TRBD1. Germline assignment: CDR1 SGHVS and CDR2 FQNEAQ. CDR3 length equals 16 residues. Unmatched junction bases numbered 9, after V lost 1 base and J lost 7 bases. CDR3 bases: TGTGCCAGCAGCTTAGGGACAGGGTCGGTGAAAAATGAGCAGTTCTTC. Translation: CASSLGTGSVKNEQFF.

The gene calls are TRBV7-2 and TRBJ1-5; D might be TRBD1 (6 bases). This CDR3 has 14 amino acids. Trimming took 3 bases from V and 3 from J, leaving 9 bases between them. Looked up from germline, CDR1 is SGHTA and CDR2 is FQGNSA. CDR3 in amino acids: CASSLNRDNQPQHF. In DNA form, the CDR3 reads TGTGCCAGCAGCTTGAACAGGGACAATCAGCCCCAGCATTTT.

This clonotype came up a few times. CDR3 nucleotides: TGCGCCAGCAGCCAAGATAGGGAGACAGATACGCAGTATTTT. Its protein is CASSQDRETDTQYF. The J gene is TRBJ2-3, the V gene TRBV4-1; maybe TRBD2 (5 bases). The CDR3 sequence is 14 residues long. Germline V CDR1 and CDR2: MGHRA, YSYEKL. V was trimmed by 0 bases and J by 3 bases, leaving 7 bases between them.

The V and J genes are TRBV7-2 and TRBJ1-2, with 9 bases that match TRBD1. The germline gives CDR1 SGHTA, CDR2 FQGNSA. The J segment lost 7 bases and the V segment lost 5 bases, leaving 8 bases of the junction unmatched. The CDR3 has 14 amino acids. CDR3 region: CASSRPGTGSGYTF. As DNA, the CDR3 is TGTGCCAGCAGCCGTCCCGGGACAGGGTCTGGCTACACCTTC.

There are many counts of this clonotype. This rearrangement joins TRBV4-1 to TRBJ2-7, with D uncertain. Trimming took off 1 base at V and 3 bases at J, with 10 bases between the two ends. Germline V gives CDR1 MGHRA, CDR2 YSYEKL. The CDR3 loop spans 14 amino acids. The CDR3 DNA reads as TGCGCCAGCAGCCAAGGAGAGACTTACTACGAGCAGTACTTC. The encoded protein is CASSQGETYYEQYF.

This clonotype was seen more than once but under ten times. The rearrangement links TRBV7-8 to TRBJ2-1; 9 bases are a match to TRBD1. The CDR3 runs to 18 residues. The germline V gene has CDR1 SGHVS and CDR2 FQNEAQ. The V segment lost 4 bases and the J segment 8 bases; nucleotides outside the gene matches: 18. The CDR3 DNA reads TGTGCCAGCAGCTCTCACCCCCAACAGGGGGCGCGATGGGATGAGCAGTTCTTC. Translation gives CASSSHPQQGARWDEQFF.

In this sample, this clonotype turned up a few times. This chain connects TRBV19 to TRBJ1-5, with 11 bases matching TRBD1. This CDR3 contains 18 residues. The germline V gene encodes CDR1 LNHDA and CDR2 SQIVND (reference sequence). Germline trimming cut 1 base from V and 1 base from J; bases unmatched to any gene: 6. The CDR3 coding sequence is TGTGCCAGTAGTATAGCCGGGACAGGGGGAAGGAGCAATCAGCCCCAGCATTTT. It encodes CASSIAGTGGRSNQPQHF.

This clonotype occurred many times. The chain combines TRBV12-3 or TRBV12-4 with TRBJ2-1, with TRBD2 matching over 7 bases. Unmatched junction bases numbered 6, after V lost 6 bases and J lost 7 bases. The CDR3 length is 13 residues. In nucleotides, the CDR3 is TGTGCCAGCAGACTAGCGACCCAGAATGAGCAGTTCTTC. Residues: CASRLATQNEQFF.

V is TRBV11-3 and J is TRBJ1-1; TRBD1 is a possible D gene (5 bases). In germline, CDR1 is SGHNT, CDR2 YENEEA. The CDR3 is made up of 15 amino acids. Trimming took off 10 bases at V and 3 bases at J, with 21 bases between the two ends. CDR3 coding DNA: TGTGCCACCCTAAAAGAGGGGCTCAAGTACACTGAAGCTTTCTTT. As protein: CATLKEGLKYTEAFF.

This clonotype came up once. V is TRBV6-6 and J is TRBJ2-1; D is uncertain. V was pared by 6 bases and J by 4 bases, with 13 bases between. Germline loops: CDR1 MNHNY, CDR2 SVGAGI (reference sequence). The CDR3 has 14 residues. Here the CDR3 DNA reads TGTGCCAGCAGCCCCAATCCAGTGTACAATGAGCAGTTCTTC. Translation: CASSPNPVYNEQFF.

In this sample, this clonotype turned up a few times. J is TRBJ2-7 and V is TRBV7-2; 7 nucleotides agree with TRBD1. There are 16 residues in the CDR3. Germline V lookup: CDR1 SGHTA, CDR2 FQGNSA. Trimming at V came to 2 bases and at J to 3 bases, leaving 10 bases not matched to a gene. The CDR3 loop is CASSLNPAGGYYEQYF. The CDR3 bases are TGTGCCAGCAGCTTAAACCCCGCAGGGGGTTACTACGAGCAGTACTTC.

V usage is TRBV12-3 or TRBV12-4 and J usage is TRBJ1-2; D possibly corresponds to TRBD1 (5 bases). Deletions cut 3 bases from V and 4 bases from J, with 18 bases between. The length of the CDR3 is 16 residues. The CDR3 sequence: CASSFSSVGGSYGYTF. The CDR3 DNA is TGTGCCAGCAGTTTTTCGTCAGTTGGGGGATCCTATGGCTACACCTTC.

This chain uses TRBV7-2 with TRBJ2-5; a possible D gene is TRBD2 (5 bases). The CDR3 is 14 residues long. Trimming left V 3 bases short and J 5 bases short, with 13 bases between. Germline V CDR1 and CDR2: SGHTA, FQGNSA. The CDR3 region is CASSLSRGRETQYF. CDR3 nucleotide sequence: TGTGCCAGCAGCTTGTCTCGAGGGCGGGAGACCCAGTACTTC.

This clonotype was counted between two and nine times. The rearrangement uses TRBV7-2 and TRBJ2-5; a weak D match, TRBD1 (5 bases). CDR1 SGHTA and CDR2 FQGNSA come from the germline V gene. V was pared by 4 bases and J by 2 bases, with 8 bases between. This CDR3 region has 13 residues. The CDR3 DNA is TGTGCCAGCAGCTCGACAGATCAAGAGACCCAGTACTTC. Its protein product is CASSSTDQETQYF.

The chain links TRBV6-5 to TRBJ1-1; 11 nucleotides line up with TRBD1. Germline trimming cut 1 base from V and 4 bases from J; bases unmatched to any gene: 11. Germline CDR1 is MNHEY and CDR2 is SVGAGI. The CDR3 is 18 residues long. CDR3 nucleotides: TGTGCCAGCAGTTACTTCGGCTACCGGGACAGGGGGAGCACTGAAGCTTTCTTT. Translation gives CASSYFGYRDRGSTEAFF.

This clonotype occurred a few times. One end of the junction is discordant with germline, which a read error may explain. In DNA form, the CDR3 reads TGTGCCACCAGCCAGAACACTGAAGCTTTCTTT. This codes for CATSQNTEAFF. The genes are TRBV9 and TRBJ1-1; D not resolved. Germline-derived CDR1 and CDR2 are SGDLS and YYNGEE. The CDR3 has 11 amino acids.

V and J are TRBV4-1 and TRBJ2-1; TRBD1 is a possible D gene (5 bases). From germline, CDR1 is MGHRA and CDR2 YSYEKL. V lost 0 bases to trimming and J lost 0 bases, with 12 bases between them. CDR3 length equals 17 residues. The CDR3 loop is CASSQDKGQGSYNEQFF. The CDR3 nucleotides read TGCGCCAGCAGCCAAGATAAGGGTCAGGGCTCCTACAATGAGCAGTTCTTC.

This rearrangement joins TRBV7-2 to TRBJ2-3, with 11 positions matching TRBD1. Germline lookup yields CDR1 SGHTA and CDR2 FQGNSA. The CDR3 loop spans 17 amino acids. After removal of 4 bases from V and 2 bases from J, the junction contained 8 bases not matched to a gene. CDR3 loop: CASSSPRDRGITDTQYF. The CDR3 DNA reads TGTGCCAGCAGCTCCCCCCGGGACAGGGGGATCACAGATACGCAGTATTTT.

This clonotype was counted a single time. The gene calls are TRBV27 and TRBJ2-3, with D possibly being TRBD2 (6 bases). V was shortened by 0 bases and J by 3 bases, with 13 bases between the two germline ends. The CDR3 sequence is 16 residues long. In germline, CDR1 is MNHEY, CDR2 SMNVEV (reference sequence). The CDR3 DNA reads as TGTGCCAGCAGTTTATCGGCTAGCGAGGGTACAGATACGCAGTATTTT. Translating it yields CASSLSASEGTDTQYF.

V usage is TRBV6-2 or TRBV6-3 and J usage is TRBJ2-7, with D maybe TRBD2 (6 bases). This CDR3 comprises 12 residues. Deletions cut 7 bases from V and 6 bases from J, with 13 bases between. Germline CDR1 is MNHEY and CDR2 is SVGEGT. CDR3 loop: CASTGPEGEQYF. In nucleotides, the CDR3 is TGTGCCAGCACCGGGCCGGAGGGCGAGCAGTACTTC.

The chain carries TRBV6-5 and TRBJ2-1, with 8 positions matching TRBD2. Per the germline V gene, CDR1 is MNHEY and CDR2 is SVGAGI. CDR3 length equals 14 residues. Unmatched junction bases numbered 6, after V lost 4 bases and J lost 7 bases. The CDR3 nucleotides are TGTGCCAGCAGTTTCGGACTAGCCCTAAATGAGCAGTTCTTC. This sequence encodes CASSFGLALNEQFF.